One and the same sample provided the 12 T cell receptor beta chains below, sequenced in a study of cytomegalovirus exposure and HLA in healthy donors. Method: immunoSEQ multiplex PCR; TCRdb's copy keeps in-frame clones and lacks some. The sample holds 150,000 or so clones, around four fifths seen once. Sample: PBMCs. These receptors originate from a man in his thirties or forties in good health and CMV-seropositive.

V is TRBV6-5 and J is TRBJ2-1; 9 bases line up with TRBD1. Trimming removed 5 bases from V and 3 bases from J; junction bases left unmatched: 2. Germline-derived CDR1 and CDR2 are MNHEY and SVGAGI. The CDR3 consists of 14 residues. The CDR3 protein is CASSPGQGYNEQFF. The CDR3 DNA is TGTGCCAGCAGTCCGGGACAGGGCTACAATGAGCAGTTCTTC.

The chain links TRBV20-1 to TRBJ2-5; 7 bases align to TRBD2. CDR1 is DFQATT and CDR2 is SNEGSKA in the germline V gene (reference sequence). The CDR3 is made up of 11 amino acids. V shed 5 bases, J shed 4 bases, and the junction held 1 base outside the gene matches. CDR3 protein: CSAGGGETQYF. The CDR3 nucleotides read TGCAGTGCTGGCGGGGGAGAGACCCAGTACTTC.

V and J are TRBV15 and TRBJ1-2; D perhaps matches TRBD1 (5 bases). CDR1 LNHNV and CDR2 YYDKDF come from the germline V gene (reference sequence). The CDR3 length is 15 residues. Trimming pared 5 bases from V and 0 bases from J, leaving 13 bases between. The CDR3 DNA sequence: TGTGCCACCAGCCGGGGGGTGGGGGCTAACTATGGCTACACCTTC. This codes for CATSRGVGANYGYTF.

The genes are TRBV4-2 and TRBJ2-2; D is possibly TRBD2 (5 bases). The CDR3 covers 18 residues. V was cut by 0 bases and J by 3 bases, with 17 bases left in between. Germline-derived CDR1 and CDR2 are LGHNA and YNFKEQ. The CDR3 reads CASSQDSSSPRDTGELFF. CDR3 DNA sequence: TGTGCCAGCAGCCAAGATTCGAGCTCCCCGAGGGACACCGGGGAGCTGTTTTTT.

As regards this clone: The same CDR3 arises from other DNA sequences in this sample as well. The rearrangement links TRBV27 to TRBJ1-1, with unresolved D. V was trimmed by 2 bases and J by 4 bases, leaving 8 bases between them. The CDR3 is 13 residues long. The germline V gene encodes CDR1 MNHEY and CDR2 SMNVEV (reference sequence). The DNA for the CDR3 is TGTGCCAGCAGTTTAGGACGGGGCACTGAAGCTTTCTTT. Protein sequence: CASSLGRGTEAFF.

The CDR3 sequence: CASSQDGSGGADEQFF. The CDR3 bases are TGCGCCAGCAGCCAAGATGGTAGCGGGGGGGCCGATGAGCAGTTCTTC. The chain has TRBV4-1 and TRBJ2-1; the match to TRBD2 covers 11 bases. The trim removed 0 bases at V and 8 bases at J, leaving 6 bases unmatched. This CDR3 has 16 amino acids. Germline V CDR1 and CDR2: MGHRA, YSYEKL.

This chain connects TRBV7-8 to TRBJ2-2, with D possibly TRBD1 on 5 matching bases. V gave up 2 bases and J gave up 0 bases, with 7 bases separating them. The CDR3 is 15 residues long. Germline-derived CDR1 and CDR2 are SGHVS and FQNEAQ. The CDR3 sequence is CASSLPRANTGELFF. As DNA, the CDR3 is TGTGCCAGCAGCTTACCCAGGGCGAACACCGGGGAGCTGTTTTTT. Full variable domain (missing parts from reference TRBV7-8 and TRBJ2-2): GAGVSQSPRYKVAKRGQDVALRCDPISGHVSLFWYQQALGQGPEFLTYFQNEAQLDKSGLPSDRFFAERPEGSVSTLKIQRTQQEDSAVYLCASSLPRANTGELFFGEGSRLTVL.

The chain has TRBV5-1 and TRBJ1-2, with 8 nucleotides matching TRBD1. Germline V gene data show CDR1 as SGHRS and CDR2 as YFSETQ. The junction had 10 bases not matched to a gene; V was cut back by 2 bases and J by 4 bases. The CDR3 contains 16 residues. This chain's CDR3 is CASSFGQGLTVYGYTF. In DNA, the CDR3 is TGCGCCAGCAGCTTTGGACAGGGTTTGACCGTCTATGGCTACACCTTC.

J is TRBJ2-1 and V is TRBV11-2; TRBD2 matches 8 bases. Unmatched junction bases numbered 6, after V lost 1 base and J lost 4 bases. Germline values: CDR1 SGHAT, CDR2 FQNNGV. The CDR3 contains 16 residues. CDR3 bases: TGTGCCAGCAGCTTAGCCGGGGGGGTAGCGTACAATGAGCAGTTCTTC. It translates to CASSLAGGVAYNEQFF.

The genes are TRBV6-6 and TRBJ1-5; D gene uncertain. The CDR3 runs 11 residues. Trimming cost V 6 bases and J 7 bases, with 7 bases left between them. Germline values: CDR1 MNHNY, CDR2 SVGAGI (reference sequence). CDR3 in DNA: TGTGCCAGCAGGAGAGAACAGCCCCAGCATTTT. This translates into CASRREQPQHF.

This chain uses TRBV18 with TRBJ2-5; 7 bases are a match to TRBD2. V dropped 2 bases and J dropped 3; count of bases not matched to a gene: 6. The CDR3 sequence is 15 residues long. Germline lookup yields CDR1 KGHSH and CDR2 LQKENI. CDR3 nucleotide sequence: TGTGCCAGCTCACCAGGGAGGGCAGGTGAAGAGACCCAGTACTTC. Amino acid sequence: CASSPGRAGEETQYF.

CDR3 in amino acids: CASSKGGSGYNEQFF. CDR3 DNA: TGTGCCAGCAGTAAGGGGGGGAGCGGCTACAATGAGCAGTTCTTC. This chain links TRBV7-3 with TRBJ2-1; a possible D gene is TRBD2 (7 bases). Germline CDR1 and CDR2: SGHTA and FQGTGA. Trimming removed 6 bases at V and 3 bases at J, with 15 bases between. This CDR3 comprises 15 residues.